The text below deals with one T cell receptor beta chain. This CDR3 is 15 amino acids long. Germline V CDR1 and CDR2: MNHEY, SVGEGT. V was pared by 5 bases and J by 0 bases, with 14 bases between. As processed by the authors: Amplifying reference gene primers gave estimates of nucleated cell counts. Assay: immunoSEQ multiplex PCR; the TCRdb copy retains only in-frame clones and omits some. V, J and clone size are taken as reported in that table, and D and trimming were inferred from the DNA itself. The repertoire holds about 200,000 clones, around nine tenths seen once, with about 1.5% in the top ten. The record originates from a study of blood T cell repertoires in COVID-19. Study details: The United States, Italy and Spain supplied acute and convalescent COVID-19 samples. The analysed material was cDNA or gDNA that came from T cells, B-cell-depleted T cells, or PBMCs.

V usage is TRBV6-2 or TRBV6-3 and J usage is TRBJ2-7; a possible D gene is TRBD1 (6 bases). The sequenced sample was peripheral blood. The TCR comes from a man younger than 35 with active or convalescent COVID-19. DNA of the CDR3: TGTGCCAGCAGTCCGAGGGGGACCTACTCCTACGAGCAGTACTTC. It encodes CASSPRGTYSYEQYF.